This T cell receptor (beta chain) was sequenced for a study of PD-1 blockade in classical Hodgkin lymphoma. Study overall: Patients had nivolumab dosed at 3 mg/kg, delivered intravenously every 2 weeks.

General study points: Prior therapy or disease activity may underlie the repertoire differences, whose causes remain undefined. By cycle point C4D1, TCR diversity had risen significantly in CD4+ cells (but not CD8+ cells). Baseline diversity was lower in partial responders and progressors than complete responders.

Only in-frame clones appear in the TCRdb table, and some are missing; sequencing was by immunoSEQ multiplex PCR. The sample contains 43,000 or so clones, roughly 86% of which appear only once. On this clone itself: Antigen unknown.

In every patient, relapse followed autologous stem cell transplantation, while exposure to brentuximab vedotin differed. The sample consisted of peripheral blood mononuclear cells (PBMCs), taken at baseline. This TCR came from a human donor with classical Hodgkin lymphoma.

In DNA, the CDR3 is TGTGCCAGCAGTTTAGGTATCAGGGGCACCGGGGAGCTGTTTTTT. Its translation is CASSLGIRGTGELFF. The gene calls are TRBV28 and TRBJ2-2; D might be TRBD1 (6 bases). CDR1 and CDR2 from the germline V gene are MDHEN and SYDVKM. The ends were cut back, 2 bases at V and 4 bases at J, with 11 bases in the middle. The CDR3 sequence is 15 residues long.